This passage covers 3 T cell receptor beta chains from one sample sequenced in a study of regulatory T cells in long-lasting Graves disease. Time point described: persistent/refractory GD, antithyroid drugs over 5 years with positive TRAb. The TCR library was made from RNA that had been extracted from PBMCs in TRIzol. Arm-PCR of CDR3 regions and iRepertoire HTBI primers were used to build TCR beta libraries. TCRdb ran MiXCR on the multiplex PCR reads and lists one entry per CDR3 protein. The profile shows hundreds of thousands of distinct CDR3 sequences, 30% of them singletons. The sequences come from peripheral blood mononuclear cells (PBMCs), collected when the disease was refractory, from a patient treated with antithyroid drugs. The source of these receptors is a female donor with Graves disease.

This chain uses TRBV11-2 with TRBJ1-2, with D possibly matching TRBD1 (5 bases). The CDR3 has 14 residues. Trimming pared 5 bases from V and 9 bases from J, leaving 19 bases between. The V gene's germline CDR1 is SGHAT and CDR2 FQNNGV. The CDR3, as DNA: TGTGCCAGCAGCCTGAGTGAGGGGACGGGGCGCTACACCTTC. Translation gives CASSLSEGTGRYTF.

This clonotype was seen a few times. The rearrangement uses TRBV6-1 and TRBJ2-5; 15 bases line up with TRBD2. The CDR3 extends over 16 amino acids. With 6 bases clipped from V and 5 bases from J, the junction kept 7 bases outside the gene matches. CDR1 is MNHNS, CDR2 SASEGT, per germline. In DNA form, the CDR3 reads TGTGCCAGCAGGCGGACTAGCGGGAGGGCAGCGGAGACCCAGTACTTC. Amino acids: CASRRTSGRAAETQYF.

There are a few counts of this clonotype. This chain links TRBV5-1 with TRBJ1-5; TRBD1 might be the D (5 bases). Trimming took off 4 bases at V and 7 bases at J, with 21 bases between the two ends. Germline V gene data show CDR1 as SGHRS and CDR2 as YFSETQ. CDR3 length: 16 amino acids. CDR3 region: CASSPGGGGVGQPQHF. The CDR3 DNA is TGCGCCAGCAGCCCGGGAGGCGGGGGGGTCGGACAGCCCCAGCATTTT.